This is a list of T cell receptor beta chains from one sample in a study of shared T cell receptors in the human thymus. The assay was immunoSEQ multiplex PCR, and TCRdb's table has in-frame clones only and misses some. The sample yields a few hundred thousand clones, 85% to 95% seen once. Sequenced sample: thymocytes. The receptor set was obtained from a human donor. CDR3s include the opening cysteine and the closing phenylalanine or tryptophan. The D gene is left open where the match is weak. Clone sizes are given selectively: once, few, many, or a class where the clone is expanded.

>13|.|once|TRBV7-2|TRBJ2-3
TGTGCCAGCAGCTTAGAGGGATCAGATACGCAGTATTTT
CASSLEGSDTQYF
>12|.|.|TRBV29-1|TRBJ1-1
TGCAGCGTTGAGTCCGGGATCACTGAAGCTTTCTTT
CSVESGITEAFF
>15|.|.|TRBV5-8|TRBJ2-3
TGTGCCAGCAGCTTGCGGGGGATTAGCACAGATACGCAGTATTTT
CASSLRGISTDTQYF
>16|.|.|TRBV4-3|TRBJ1-1
TGCGCCAGCAGCCAAGATCGGCTGGGACAGAACACTGAAGCTTTCTTT
CASSQDRLGQNTEAFF
>15|TRBD2|.|TRBV6-1|TRBJ2-1
TGTGCCAGCAAGGGACTAGCGGGAGGAGGTTATGAGCAGTTCTTC
CASKGLAGGGYEQFF
>14|.|.|TRBV9|TRBJ1-1
TGTGCCAGCAGCCCAGGGACCCCCAACACTGAAGCTTTCTTT
CASSPGTPNTEAFF
>17|TRBD1|once|TRBV6-1|TRBJ1-1
TGTGCCAGCAGTGAAGCGCTTCTCGGACAGGGGGACACTGAAGCTTTCTTT
CASSEALLGQGDTEAFF
>12|.|.|TRBV7-9|TRBJ2-3
TGTGCCACCTCAGGGGGCACAGATACGCAGTATTTT
CATSGGTDTQYF
>18|.|.|TRBV4-3|TRBJ2-2
TGCGCCAGCAGCCACAGATTAGGGTGCGGGGAAAACACCGGGGAGCTGTTTTTT
CASSHRLGCGENTGELFF
>11|.|.|TRBV6-4|TRBJ2-1
TGTGCCAGCAGCTCCCACAATGAGCAGTTCTTC
CASSSHNEQFF
>16|TRBD1|.|TRBV23-1|TRBJ2-2
TGCGCCAGCAGTCAATCGGAAGGGACAGGAGACGGGGAGCTGTTTTTT
CASSQSEGTGDGELFF
>13|.|.|TRBV9|TRBJ1-2
TGTGCCAGCAGCGTCCGGCAGAACTATGGCTACACCTTC
CASSVRQNYGYTF
>12|.|.|TRBV2|TRBJ1-5
TGTGCCAGCACTCCCCGACCCCCGCCCCAGCATTTT
CASTPRPPPQHF
>16|TRBD1|.|TRBV10-1|TRBJ1-1
TGCGCCAGCAGTGAGTCCGGGACAGGTGGACCTACTGAAGCTTTCTTT
CASSESGTGGPTEAFF
>16|TRBD2|.|TRBV5-4|TRBJ2-3
TGTGCCAGCAGCTGTGGAGGACTAGCGGAAACAGATACGCAGTATTTT
CASSCGGLAETDTQYF
>15|.|.|TRBV9|TRBJ1-2
TGTGCCAGCAGCAAAAGCCGGGGGGCGCGCTATGGCTACACCTTC
CASSKSRGARYGYTF
>17|.|.|TRBV18|TRBJ1-1
TGTGCCAGCTCACCCCAAGAGGGCTCCCCAAGGGGCACTGAAGCTTTCTTT
CASSPQEGSPRGTEAFF
>16|.|.|TRBV19|TRBJ2-1
TGTGCCAGTAGTATAGTTGGCGGAGCCTCCTACAATGAGCAGTTCTTC
CASSIVGGASYNEQFF
>17|TRBD1|.|TRBV15|TRBJ1-5
TGTGCCACCAGTCAAATCCCCGGACAGGGGGGCAATCAGCCCCAGCATTTT
CATSQIPGQGGNQPQHF
>14|TRBD1|.|TRBV27|TRBJ2-7
TGTGCCAGCAGTAAAAGGGACAGCGCCTACGAGCAGTACTTC
CASSKRDSAYEQYF
>15|TRBD2|.|TRBV4-2|TRBJ2-7
TGTGCCAGCAGCCAAGTTGCGGGAGTCCCCTACGAGCAGTACTTC
CASSQVAGVPYEQYF
>14|.|.|TRBV30|TRBJ2-7
TGTGCCTGGAGTGTGGGACCGGGGAAGAGGGAGCAGTACTTC
CAWSVGPGKREQYF
>12|.|.|TRBV29-1|TRBJ2-1
TGCAGCGTTGAAGATCGCGTGGATGAGCAGTTCTTC
CSVEDRVDEQFF
>16|TRBD2|.|TRBV4-3|TRBJ2-1
TGCGCCAGCAGCCAAGTGGGACTAGCGGGAGGTAATGAGCAGTTCTTC
CASSQVGLAGGNEQFF
>14|TRBD1|.|TRBV23-1|TRBJ2-7
TGCGCCAGCAGGCAGGGGGCGGCCTGGGGCGAGCAGTACTTC
CASRQGAAWGEQYF
>14|.|once|TRBV7-9|TRBJ2-5
TGTGCCAGCAGCTCCAAGGACTCGTCAGAGACCCAGTACTTC
CASSSKDSSETQYF
>15|TRBD1|.|TRBV18|TRBJ2-7
TGTGCCAGCTCACCACATGGGACAGGGTCTTACGAGCAGTACTTC
CASSPHGTGSYEQYF
>15|TRBD1|.|TRBV29-1|TRBJ2-7
TGCAGCGTTGGTCTAGACAGGGGGAGTCGCGACGAGCAGTACTTC
CSVGLDRGSRDEQYF
>16|TRBD2|.|TRBV5-4|TRBJ2-1
TGTGCCAGCAGCTTGCGTGGGACTAGTACCTACAATGAGCAGTTCTTC
CASSLRGTSTYNEQFF
>18|TRBD2|.|TRBV14|TRBJ2-3
TGTGCCAGCAGCCAAGATCTGACTAGCGGGTATTTCACAGATACGCAGTATTTT
CASSQDLTSGYFTDTQYF
>17|.|.|TRBV4-1|TRBJ2-4
TGCGCCAGCAGCCAAAAGGAGGCCGGCATTGCCAAAAACATTCAGTACTTC
CASSQKEAGIAKNIQYF
>15|.|.|TRBV9|TRBJ2-2
TGTGCCAGCAGCGTAGGAGCAGGGAGAAACGGGGAGCTGTTTTTT
CASSVGAGRNGELFF